One sample yielded the 7 T cell receptor beta chains listed below, sequenced in a study of shared clonotypes between healthy human individuals. Here immunoSEQ multiplex PCR was the method, and the copy in TCRdb shows in-frame clones only, minus some. The sample lists about 690,000 clones, less than 95% occurring once. Sequencing was performed on memory CD8+ T cells from PBMCs. Subset given: CD45RO+ cells pooled with CCR7-negative TemRA cells. These receptors all come from a man in his late teens or twenties in good health. Some clones in this sample may be carry-over from other donors' samples.

The chain recombines TRBV7-9 with TRBJ1-2; 10 nucleotides align to TRBD1. This CDR3 region has 16 residues. V lost 3 bases and J lost 4; bases outside the gene matches: 8. Germline assignment: CDR1 SEHNR and CDR2 FQNEAQ (reference sequence). The CDR3 region is CASSFELTGGLYGYTF. CDR3 bases: TGTGCCAGCAGCTTTGAACTGACAGGGGGCCTCTATGGCTACACCTTC.

The chain links TRBV4-3 to TRBJ2-1, with 12 bases identical to TRBD2. Germline V gene sequence: CDR1 LGHNA, CDR2 YSLEER. This CDR3 spans 16 amino acids. Unmatched junction bases numbered 8, after V lost 5 bases and J lost 6 bases. The CDR3 DNA is TGCGCCAGCAGCTACATAGGACTAGCGGGAACCAATGAGCAGTTCTTC. This gives the protein CASSYIGLAGTNEQFF.

As DNA, the CDR3 is TGTGCCAGCAGCCCGGGGCGTGGGGAGCTGTTTTTT. This encodes CASSPGRGELFF. The rearrangement links TRBV14 to TRBJ2-2; perhaps D is TRBD1 or TRBD2 (5 bases each). CDR1 is SGHDN and CDR2 is FVKESK in the germline V gene. Trimming left V 4 bases short and J 8 bases short, with 8 bases between. The length of the CDR3 is 12 residues.

The J gene is TRBJ2-1, the V gene TRBV28; 10 bases line up with TRBD2. This CDR3 contains 18 residues. The V gene's germline CDR1 is MDHEN and CDR2 SYDVKM. V was clipped by 6 bases and J by 6 bases; unmatched bases: 17. CDR3 coding DNA: TGTGCCAGCAGCCCACCTAGCGGGAGTATAGCCAACCTCAATGAGCAGTTCTTC. Its protein product is CASSPPSGSIANLNEQFF.

The chain uses TRBV6-6 and TRBJ1-2, with D perhaps TRBD1 (6 bases). CDR1 MNHNY and CDR2 SVGAGI come from the germline V gene (reference sequence). V lost 8 bases and J lost 6, with 13 bases in between. The CDR3 consists of 12 residues. The CDR3 here is CASLTGTDGYTF. The CDR3 DNA is TGTGCCAGCCTCACAGGGACCGATGGCTACACCTTC.

The chain combines TRBV9 with TRBJ2-1, with 9 bases fitting TRBD2. The germline V gene has CDR1 SGDLS and CDR2 YYNGEE. Unmatched junction bases numbered 17, after V lost 4 bases and J lost 0 bases. The CDR3 is 20 residues long. As DNA, the CDR3 is TGTGCCAGCAGCTCAGACTTGGGTCTAGCGGGACTCAGCTCCTACAATGAGCAGTTCTTC. Translated, it gives CASSSDLGLAGLSSYNEQFF.

The gene calls are TRBV28 and TRBJ1-5; tentatively, D is TRBD1 (6 bases). Trimming pared 4 bases from V and 8 bases from J, leaving 18 bases between. The CDR3 runs to 15 residues. Germline lookup yields CDR1 MDHEN and CDR2 SYDVKM. The DNA of the CDR3 is TGTGCCAGCAGTTCACGGACAGTAAGAGGGGAGCCCCAGCATTTT. Translated: CASSSRTVRGEPQHF.